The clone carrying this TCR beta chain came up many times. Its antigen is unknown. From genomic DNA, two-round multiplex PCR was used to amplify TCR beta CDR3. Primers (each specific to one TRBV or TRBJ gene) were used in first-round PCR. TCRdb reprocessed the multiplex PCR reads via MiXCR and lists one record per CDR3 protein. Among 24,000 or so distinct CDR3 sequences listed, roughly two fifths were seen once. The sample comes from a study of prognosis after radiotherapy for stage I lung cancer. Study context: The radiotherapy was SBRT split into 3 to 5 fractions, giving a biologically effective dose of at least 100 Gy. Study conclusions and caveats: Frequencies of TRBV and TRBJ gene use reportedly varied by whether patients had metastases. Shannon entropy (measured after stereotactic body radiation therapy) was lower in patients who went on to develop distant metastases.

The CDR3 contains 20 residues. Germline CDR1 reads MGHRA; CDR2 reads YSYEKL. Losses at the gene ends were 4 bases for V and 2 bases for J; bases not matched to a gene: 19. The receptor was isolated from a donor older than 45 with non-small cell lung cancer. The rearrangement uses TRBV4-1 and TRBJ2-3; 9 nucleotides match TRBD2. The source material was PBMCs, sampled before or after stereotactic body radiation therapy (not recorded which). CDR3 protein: CASSPRGGRARLPPTDTQYF. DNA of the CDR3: TGCGCCAGCAGCCCCCGGGGCGGGAGGGCCCGACTTCCCCCCACAGATACGCAGTATTTT.